Following are 28 T cell receptor beta chains from one sample sequenced in a study of T cells after yellow fever vaccination. TCRdb re-called the 5' RACE reads through MiXCR, storing one row per CDR3 protein. This table holds 350,000 to 450,000 distinct CDR3 sequences, about 6.2% found once. The sample consisted of PBMCs, taken 5 days after the yellow fever booster vaccination. The receptors derive from a man between 25 and 39 years old who received the YFV17D yellow fever vaccine.

The table lists this clonotype with a few counts. V usage is TRBV7-2 and J usage is TRBJ2-3, with 13 bases fitting TRBD2. J gave up 3 bases and V 7 bases, and 7 bases lay outside the gene matches. CDR1 is SGHTA and CDR2 is FQGNSA in the germline V gene. The CDR3 totals 16 residues. The CDR3 loop is CASTRGLAGTTDTQYF. The CDR3, as DNA: TGTGCCAGCACCCGGGGACTAGCGGGAACGACAGATACGCAGTATTTT. The full variable domain, completed using reference TRBV7-2 and TRBJ2-3, is GAGVSQSPSNKVTEKGKDVELRCDPISGHTALYWYRQSLGQGLEFLIYFQGNSAPDKSGLPSDRFSAERTGGSVSTLTIQRTQQEDSAVYLCASTRGLAGTTDTQYFGPGTRLTVL.

The table lists this clonotype with a few counts. The chain is built from TRBV7-2 and TRBJ2-7, with 12 bases aligning to TRBD2. V shed 5 bases and J 5 bases; nucleotides not matched to a gene: 4. Germline values: CDR1 SGHTA, CDR2 FQGNSA. The CDR3 is 14 residues long. CDR3 loop: CASSARLAGDEQYF. As DNA, the CDR3 is TGTGCCAGCAGCGCGCGACTAGCGGGAGACGAGCAGTACTTC.

The chain uses TRBV14 and TRBJ1-6; D is possibly TRBD1 (6 bases). This CDR3 is built from 14 residues. Germline CDR1 is SGHDN and CDR2 is FVKESK. V was clipped by 0 bases and J by 11 bases, with 11 bases between them. The CDR3 DNA reads as TGTGCCAGCAGCCAAGATCTCAGGGGCCCACCCCTCCACTTT. Residues: CASSQDLRGPPLHF.

As concerns this clonotype: The junction and the germline gene differ at one end; a read error may be behind it. This chain uses TRBV20-1 with TRBJ2-3; 11 bases match TRBD2. The CDR3 extends over 19 amino acids. Germline V gene sequence: CDR1 DFQATT, CDR2 SNEGSKA (reference sequence). The CDR3 is CCARAHPKPTSGTSDTQYF. The CDR3 DNA reads as TGCTGTGCTAGAGCCCACCCCAAGCCGACTAGCGGGACATCAGATACGCAGTATTTT.

This clonotype was seen more than once but under ten times. J is TRBJ1-2 and V is TRBV18, with D unclear. V gave up 5 bases and J gave up 8 bases, with 15 bases separating them. The CDR3 spans 13 residues. Germline CDR1 KGHSH, CDR2 LQKENI. The CDR3 nucleotides are TGTGCCAGCTCAGGCCGCTCCCCTTCGGGCTACACCTTC. Protein: CASSGRSPSGYTF.

This clonotype was found a few times. The genes are TRBV25-1 and TRBJ2-5; no reliable D call. V was trimmed by 3 bases and J by 1 base, leaving 9 bases between them. The CDR3 length is 14 residues. Germline CDR1 MGHDK, CDR2 SYGVNS. The CDR3 region has the DNA TGTGCCAGCAGTGATAGGCGTCTCCAAGAGACCCAGTACTTC. This translates into CASSDRRLQETQYF.

Ten or more counts support this clonotype. The gene calls are TRBV7-3 and TRBJ2-3; no firm D call. The germline V and J ends were trimmed by 5 bases and 14 bases, with 20 bases remaining between them. Germline V lookup: CDR1 SGHTA, CDR2 FQGTGA. The CDR3 sequence is 13 residues long. CDR3 residues: CASSVRGTDRLYF. CDR3 coding DNA: TGTGCCAGCAGCGTGCGCGGAACGGACCGGTTGTATTTT.

This clonotype turned up a few times. This chain uses TRBV12-3 or TRBV12-4 with TRBJ1-1, with D unclear. The V gene lost 7 bases and the J gene lost 8 bases, with 8 bases spanning the gap. CDR3 size: 10 residues. CDR3 nucleotide sequence: TGTGCCAGCAACGGTCCCGAAGCTTTCTTT. Encoded protein: CASNGPEAFF.

The V and J genes are TRBV29-1 and TRBJ2-7; TRBD2 aligns across 7 bases. The germline V gene has CDR1 SQVTM and CDR2 ANQGSEA. The CDR3 has 12 amino acids. With V trimmed by 4 bases and J by 2 bases, 2 bases remained unmatched. CDR3 coding DNA: TGCAGCGTTGTAAGCGGGACCTACGAGCAGTACTTC. This sequence encodes CSVVSGTYEQYF.

J is TRBJ2-7 and V is TRBV20-1, with TRBD2 matching 7 bases. Germline V lookup: CDR1 DFQATT, CDR2 SNEGSKA (reference sequence). CDR3 length: 12 amino acids. V lost 6 bases and J lost 3; bases outside the gene matches: 5. The CDR3 region has the DNA TGCAGTGCCCGCGAGCGGGACTACGAGCAGTACTTC. This gives the protein CSARERDYEQYF.

V usage is TRBV15 and J usage is TRBJ1-4, with 9 bases aligning to TRBD1. This CDR3 comprises 18 residues. Germline CDR1 LNHNV, CDR2 YYDKDF (reference sequence). V gave up 0 bases and J gave up 10 bases; unmatched junction bases: 15. CDR3 in DNA: TGTGCCACCAGCAGAGACCCGCCCCCCTCGGGACAGGGCGGAAAACTGTTTTTT. It translates to CATSRDPPPSGQGGKLFF.

This clonotype was detected only a few times. The V call is TRBV20-1, the J call TRBJ2-3, with 7 bases lining up with TRBD2. The CDR3 runs 16 residues. CDR1 and CDR2 from the germline V gene are DFQATT and SNEGSKA (reference sequence). With 2 bases clipped from V and 6 bases from J, the junction kept 14 bases outside the gene matches. For the CDR3, the DNA is TGCAGTGCTAGACGAATAGGAGCGGGGTTCCTGGATACGCAGTATTTT. It translates to CSARRIGAGFLDTQYF.

This clonotype was seen ten or more times. The chain uses TRBV10-2 and TRBJ2-3; 8 nucleotides align to TRBD2. With 11 bases clipped from V and 5 bases from J, the junction kept 15 bases outside the gene matches. Germline CDR1 WSHSY, CDR2 SAAADI. The CDR3 runs 15 residues. CDR3 nucleotides: TGCGCCGGCTCACCTTCAGCGGGAGTGGAAGATACGCAGTATTTT. Translation: CAGSPSAGVEDTQYF.

This clonotype occurred a few times. The J gene is TRBJ2-1, the V gene TRBV19; 11 bases match TRBD2. Germline CDR1 and CDR2: LNHDA and SQIVND (reference sequence). CDR3 length: 15 residues. V dropped 2 bases and J dropped 7; count of bases not matched to a gene: 4. Written as DNA, the CDR3 is TGTGCCAGTAGTATATTGGGACTAGCGGAGAATGAGCAGTTCTTC. Residues: CASSILGLAENEQFF. Full variable domain (remainder filled in from reference TRBV19 and TRBJ2-1): DGGITQSPKYLFRKEGQNVTLSCEQNLNHDAMYWYRQDPGQGLRLIYYSQIVNDFQKGDIAEGYSVSREKKESFPLTVTSAQKNPTAFYLCASSILGLAENEQFFGPGTRLTVL.

This clonotype was counted at least ten times. V and J are TRBV7-2 and TRBJ2-3; D gene uncertain. The CDR3 has 13 residues. V was shortened by 2 bases and J by 4 bases, with 7 bases between the two germline ends. Germline values: CDR1 SGHTA, CDR2 FQGNSA. The CDR3 loop reads CASSLMAPDTQYF. The CDR3, as DNA: TGTGCCAGCAGCTTAATGGCTCCAGATACGCAGTATTTT.

This clonotype showed up many times. The rearrangement links TRBV20-1 to TRBJ1-5; a possible D gene is TRBD1 (6 bases). The CDR3 is 13 amino acids. Germline values: CDR1 DFQATT, CDR2 SNEGSKA (reference sequence). V dropped 7 bases and J dropped 4 bases, with 14 bases sitting between them. The CDR3 DNA sequence: TGCAGTGGACTCAGGACAGCAAATCAGCCCCAGCATTTT. It translates to CSGLRTANQPQHF.

This clonotype was observed a few times. The chain employs TRBV21-1 and TRBJ2-1. TRBV21-1 is shown as a pseudogene. This CDR3 has 14 amino acids. This chain's CDR3 is CASKIGGAYNEQFF. The CDR3 DNA follows: TGTGCCAGCAAGATAGGGGGCGCCTACAATGAGCAGTTCTTC.

In this sample, this clonotype turned up a few times. This chain connects TRBV7-6 to TRBJ1-4, with D hard to call. Per the germline V gene, CDR1 is SGHVS and CDR2 is FNYEAQ. Between the trimmed V and J ends, which lost 5 bases and 5 bases, there was a span of 15 bases. The CDR3 is 15 amino acids. CDR3 nucleotides: TGTGCCAGCAGCGTGTCGGCCCGCCCAAATGAAAAACTGTTTTTT. Protein product: CASSVSARPNEKLFF. The variable domain in full, completed from reference TRBV7-6 and TRBJ1-4, reads GAGVSQSPRYKVTKRGQDVALRCDPISGHVSLYWYRQALGQGPEFLTYFNYEAQQDKSGLPNDRFSAERPEGSISTLTIQRTEQRDSAMYRCASSVSARPNEKLFFGSGTQLSVL.

This clonotype was counted between two and nine times. The rearrangement uses TRBV21-1 and TRBJ2-1; TRBD1 reflects the table's D call only, with no check against the DNA. TRBV21-1 is a listed pseudogene. This CDR3 region has 15 residues. Here the CDR3 reads CASSKMGLTYNEQFF. CDR3 bases: TGTGCCAGCAGCAAGATGGGGCTTACTTACAATGAGCAGTTCTTC.

This clonotype was seen at least ten times. This chain links TRBV11-2 with TRBJ2-1; D gene unclear. Germline-derived CDR1 and CDR2 are SGHAT and FQNNGV. Trimming left V 5 bases short and J 2 bases short, with 13 bases between. CDR3 length equals 15 residues. This CDR3 is CASSPRGPTYNEQFF. CDR3 in DNA: TGTGCCAGCAGCCCCCGAGGCCCCACCTACAATGAGCAGTTCTTC.

This clonotype was counted only a few times. The rearrangement uses TRBV10-3 and TRBJ1-1; 7 bases line up with TRBD1. Germline lookup yields CDR1 ENHRY and CDR2 SYGVKD. V trimming: 10 bases; J trimming: 5 bases; junction bases outside the gene matches: 10. The CDR3 covers 13 residues. This chain's CDR3 is CATHGQVDTEAFF. The CDR3 bases are TGTGCCACGCACGGACAGGTGGATACTGAAGCTTTCTTT.

This clonotype has a count of ten or more. The chain has TRBV5-1 and TRBJ2-5; the D is unclear. V was shortened by 0 bases and J by 7 bases, with 16 bases between the two germline ends. Germline CDR1 is SGHRS and CDR2 is YFSETQ. The CDR3 covers 15 residues. CDR3 sequence reads: CASSLDTFPEGTQYF. In DNA form, the CDR3 reads TGCGCCAGCAGCTTGGATACGTTCCCGGAAGGGACCCAGTACTTC.

Points on this clonotype: As the CDR3 is not closed by the conserved phenylalanine or tryptophan, this likely results from a read error. The rearrangement links TRBV5-1 to TRBJ2-7; TRBD2 aligns across 7 bases. V was clipped by 0 bases and J by 0 bases; unmatched bases: 3. The CDR3 has 15 amino acids. CDR1 is SGHRS, CDR2 YFSETQ, per germline. The CDR3: CASSLVLAASYEQYL. The CDR3 nucleotides are TGCGCCAGCAGCTTGGTGCTAGCGGCCTCCTACGAGCAGTACTTA.

This clonotype appeared many times. The V gene is TRBV7-2, the J gene TRBJ2-5; D remains unclear. The germline V gene has CDR1 SGHTA and CDR2 FQGNSA. The CDR3 contains 13 residues. Trimming took 3 bases from V and 0 from J, leaving 5 bases between them. CDR3 loop: CASSLVYQETQYF. In DNA form, the CDR3 reads TGTGCCAGCAGCTTGGTGTACCAAGAGACCCAGTACTTC.

The chain is built from TRBV2 and TRBJ1-5; D remains ambiguous. The germline gives CDR1 SNHLY, CDR2 FYNNEI. Between the trimmed V and J ends, which lost 2 bases and 7 bases, there was a span of 9 bases. The CDR3 has 13 amino acids. The CDR3 DNA follows: TGTGCCAGCAGTGAACTGCCCCGCCAGCCCCAGCATTTT. Translating it yields CASSELPRQPQHF.

This clonotype was observed many times. The rearrangement uses TRBV14 and TRBJ1-5; TRBD1 is a possible D gene (6 bases). The CDR3 sequence is 15 residues long. The germline V gene has CDR1 SGHDN and CDR2 FVKESK. Trimming shortened V by 1 base and J by 4 bases, and 11 bases separated the two germline ends. Here the CDR3 reads CASSQVRGKNQPQHF. The CDR3 DNA reads as TGTGCCAGCAGCCAAGTCAGGGGAAAGAATCAGCCCCAGCATTTT.

This clonotype was observed many times. The chain has TRBV7-9 and TRBJ2-1; 10 bases align to TRBD2. The CDR3 contains 14 residues. Germline V gene sequence: CDR1 SEHNR, CDR2 FQNEAQ (reference sequence). V lost 3 bases to trimming and J lost 5 bases; unmatched junction nucleotides: 1. The CDR3: CASSFGTSDNEQFF. DNA for the CDR3: TGTGCCAGCAGCTTCGGGACTAGCGACAATGAGCAGTTCTTC.

The V gene is TRBV7-2, the J gene TRBJ2-7; 10 bases fit TRBD1. The CDR3 is 15 residues long. Trimming at V came to 5 bases and at J to 5 bases, leaving 9 bases not matched to a gene. CDR1 is SGHTA, CDR2 FQGNSA, per germline. This CDR3 reads CASSPRQGAGNEQYF. The CDR3 DNA follows: TGTGCCAGCAGCCCTCGACAGGGGGCGGGGAACGAGCAGTACTTC.